This T cell receptor (beta chain) was obtained from a study of Ad26.COV2.S vaccination and SARS-CoV-2 variants. Study results and limitations: While placebo recipients had lower spike-specific TCR breadth, vaccine recipients had more.

With 8 bases removed from V and 2 bases from J, the gap between germline ends came to 15 bases. Germline CDR1 reads SGHTA; CDR2 reads FQGNSA. This CDR3 spans 14 amino acids. To note about this clone: Its target is unknown.

The sample's treatment: some 20 received Ad26.COV2.S at low or high dose, single or two shots; 5 received placebo; per-sample allocation not given. Samples analyzed were those drawn on day 63 after the first vaccine or placebo injection. Clones were sequenced by immunoSEQ multiplex PCR, and TCRdb holds only the in-frame ones, with some missing. The sample gives about 440,000 clones, around 88% of which show up once; 13% is in the top ten. The material sequenced was peripheral blood, taken in a trial of Ad26.COV2.S vaccine versus placebo. This rearrangement joins TRBV7-2 to TRBJ1-1, with D unclear. The receptor was derived from a person aged 18-60 years who received the Ad26.COV2.S COVID-19 vaccine or a placebo. The CDR3 sequence: CASPSEGINTEAFF. CDR3 coding DNA: TGTGCCAGCCCCTCCGAGGGAATAAACACTGAAGCTTTCTTT.